A single sample gave rise to the 28 T cell receptor beta chains below, sequenced in a study of cytomegalovirus exposure and HLA in healthy donors. Primers for the PCR totalled 60 Vbeta and 13 Jbeta. Sequenced by immunoSEQ multiplex PCR; TCRdb stores in-frame clones only, minus some. This sample has some 180,000 clones, with 70% to 80% found just once. The sample was PBMCs. Receptors originate from a woman in her sixties or seventies in good health and CMV-seropositive.

This clone was counted only a few times. V usage is TRBV6-1 and J usage is TRBJ1-6, with D perhaps matching TRBD1 (6 bases). The germline CDR1 and CDR2 sequences are MNHNS and SASEGT. The CDR3 spans 15 residues. The V end lost 2 bases, the J end lost 7 bases, and 12 bases lay between the germline ends. The DNA of the CDR3 is TGTGCCAGCAGTGAAATAGGACAGCCCAATTCACCCCTCCACTTT. Protein sequence: CASSEIGQPNSPLHF.

The chain uses TRBV5-1 and TRBJ2-7, with a tentative D call TRBD2 (5 bases). The CDR3 is 15 amino acids. V was clipped by 2 bases and J by 3 bases, with 15 bases between them. Per the germline V gene, CDR1 is SGHRS and CDR2 is YFSETQ. CDR3 DNA: TGCGCCAGCAGCTTCCCGGACCGCGGACTCTACGAGCAGTACTTC. Its protein is CASSFPDRGLYEQYF.

The chain links TRBV2 to TRBJ1-5; 9 bases map to TRBD1. Germline assignment: CDR1 SNHLY and CDR2 FYNNEI. CDR3 length: 14 amino acids. V lost 4 bases and J lost 7; bases outside the gene matches: 5. The CDR3 DNA follows: TGTGCCAGCAGTGGTACAGGGGGCGTGCAGCCCCAGCATTTT. It yields the protein CASSGTGGVQPQHF.

The rearrangement uses TRBV27 and TRBJ2-6; D unclear. The ends were cut back, 5 bases at V and 2 bases at J, with 10 bases in the middle. Germline V gives CDR1 MNHEY, CDR2 SMNVEV (reference sequence). There are 15 residues in the CDR3. The DNA for the CDR3 is TGTGCCAGCAGTCCGTTTATCGCTGGGGCCAACGTCCTGACTTTC. Its translation: CASSPFIAGANVLTF.

The J gene is TRBJ2-3, the V gene TRBV7-9; TRBD2 is a possible D gene (6 bases). Germline V CDR1 and CDR2: SEHNR, FQNEAQ (reference sequence). The CDR3 runs to 16 residues. The germline V and J ends were trimmed by 5 bases and 0 bases, with 15 bases remaining between them. The DNA of the CDR3 is TGTGCCAGCAGCCCCAGAGCGGGTTCTAGCACAGATACGCAGTATTTT. This translates into CASSPRAGSSTDTQYF. The full variable domain, rest sourced from reference TRBV7-9 and TRBJ2-3, is DTGVSQNPRHKITKRGQNVTFRCDPISEHNRLYWYRQTLGQGPEFLTYFQNEAQLEKSRLLSDRFSAERPKGSFSTLEIQRTEQGDSAMYLCASSPRAGSSTDTQYFGPGTRLTVL.

In this sample, this clone turned up a few times. The chain is built from TRBV9 and TRBJ2-7; perhaps TRBD1 as D (6 bases). The germline gives CDR1 SGDLS, CDR2 YYNGEE. CDR3 size: 13 residues. V shed 4 bases and J shed 6 bases, with 14 bases lying between them. The CDR3 reads CASSPITGTEQYF. In nucleotides, the CDR3 is TGTGCCAGCAGCCCCATAACAGGGACCGAGCAGTACTTC.

This chain connects TRBV27 to TRBJ1-4, with TRBD1 matching 9 bases. Germline V gives CDR1 MNHEY, CDR2 SMNVEV (reference sequence). There are 15 residues in the CDR3. Trimming removed 7 bases from V and 6 bases from J; junction bases left unmatched: 9. The chain's CDR3 is CASTYAGTGYEKLFF. The CDR3 DNA sequence: TGTGCCAGCACTTACGCCGGGACAGGGTATGAAAAACTGTTTTTT.

The V and J genes are TRBV18 and TRBJ2-1; 8 bases align to TRBD1. Trimming cost V 3 bases and J 13 bases; bases outside gene matches: 11. Germline V CDR1 and CDR2: KGHSH, LQKENI. The CDR3 runs to 14 residues. The CDR3 region is CASSPMTGEGPQFF. The CDR3, as DNA: TGTGCCAGCTCACCCATGACAGGGGAAGGACCCCAGTTCTTC.

The chain combines TRBV7-2 with TRBJ2-7, with a possible D match to TRBD1 (5 bases). Trimming stripped 5 bases from V and 3 bases from J, with 8 bases between. There are 12 residues in the CDR3. Germline CDR1 and CDR2: SGHTA and FQGNSA. The CDR3 DNA reads as TGTGCCAGCAGCGCAGGGATCTACGAGCAGTACTTC. It codes for CASSAGIYEQYF.

This chain connects TRBV10-3 to TRBJ2-1; 7 positions match TRBD2. The CDR3 has 16 residues. Trimming cost V 0 bases and J 9 bases; bases outside gene matches: 11. Germline V gene lookup returns CDR1 ENHRY and CDR2 SYGVKD. The CDR3 here is CAISESPGTTHSEQFF. CDR3 bases: TGTGCCATCAGTGAGTCCCCCGGGACTACCCATAGTGAGCAGTTCTTC.

V is TRBV4-2 and J is TRBJ2-7; 7 bases line up with TRBD2. The length of the CDR3 is 15 residues. Germline lookup yields CDR1 LGHNA and CDR2 YNFKEQ. J lost 5 bases, V lost 0 bases, and 7 bases had no gene match. CDR3 nucleotide sequence: TGTGCCAGCAGCCAAGACTGGCGGGAGAGGGACGAGCAGTACTTC. Its translation is CASSQDWRERDEQYF.

The genes are TRBV7-2 and TRBJ1-2, with D perhaps matching TRBD1 (6 bases). This CDR3 contains 13 residues. Germline assignment: CDR1 SGHTA and CDR2 FQGNSA. V was pared by 5 bases and J by 1 base, with 8 bases between. The CDR3 DNA reads as TGTGCCAGCAGCCAGGACAGTAACTATGGCTACACCTTC. Protein product: CASSQDSNYGYTF.

The V call is TRBV7-8, the J call TRBJ2-3, with D possibly matching TRBD2 (5 bases). The germline V and J ends were trimmed by 1 base and 10 bases, with 9 bases remaining between them. Germline V lookup: CDR1 SGHVS, CDR2 FQNEAQ. This CDR3 comprises 12 residues. The CDR3 here is CASSLVLEAQYF. CDR3 nucleotide sequence: TGTGCCAGCAGCTTAGTACTGGAGGCGCAGTATTTT. Filled out from reference TRBV7-8 and TRBJ2-3, the complete variable domain reads GAGVSQSPRYKVAKRGQDVALRCDPISGHVSLFWYQQALGQGPEFLTYFQNEAQLDKSGLPSDRFFAERPEGSVSTLKIQRTQQEDSAVYLCASSLVLEAQYFGPGTRLTVL.

The gene calls are TRBV14 and TRBJ2-2, with 7 bases fitting TRBD1. After removal of 5 bases from V and 6 bases from J, the junction contained 3 bases not matched to a gene. This CDR3 is built from 13 residues. Germline CDR1 reads SGHDN; CDR2 reads FVKESK. CDR3 loop: CASSRTGPGELFF. CDR3 in DNA: TGTGCCAGCAGCAGGACAGGTCCCGGGGAGCTGTTTTTT.

The chain employs TRBV2 and TRBJ1-2; 11 positions agree with TRBD1. Germline V gene sequence: CDR1 SNHLY, CDR2 FYNNEI. Losses at the gene ends were 4 bases for V and 8 bases for J; bases not matched to a gene: 12. CDR3 length equals 16 residues. The CDR3 nucleotides read TGTGCCAGCAGTGCTGGGACAGGGGGAGAGTCTAAAGGCTACACCTTC. This sequence encodes CASSAGTGGESKGYTF.

V is TRBV2 and J is TRBJ2-7; weak D call: TRBD2 (6 bases). V lost 2 bases to trimming and J lost 0 bases, with 11 bases between them. The CDR3 has 15 amino acids. Germline assignment: CDR1 SNHLY and CDR2 FYNNEI. The CDR3 here is CASSETSRSSYEQYF. DNA of the CDR3: TGTGCCAGCAGTGAAACTAGCAGGAGCTCCTACGAGCAGTACTTC.

The V call is TRBV5-6, the J call TRBJ2-3; TRBD1 aligns across 8 bases. V gave up 4 bases and J gave up 2 bases; unmatched junction bases: 12. Germline V gene data show CDR1 as SGHDT and CDR2 as YYEEEE. This CDR3 comprises 17 residues. The CDR3 nucleotides are TGTGCCAGCAGCCGCCGCCGGGACAGGACTTACACAGATACGCAGTATTTT. This codes for CASSRRRDRTYTDTQYF.

This rearrangement joins TRBV4-1 to TRBJ1-4; D remains ambiguous. Germline V gene data show CDR1 as MGHRA and CDR2 as YSYEKL. CDR3 length equals 15 residues. The V gene lost 1 base and the J gene lost 3 bases, with 9 bases spanning the gap. CDR3 in amino acids: CASSQAAGSNEKLFF. As DNA, the CDR3 is TGCGCCAGCAGCCAAGCGGCGGGATCTAATGAAAAACTGTTTTTT.

This clone came up once. The V gene is TRBV7-3, the J gene TRBJ2-3; TRBD2 agrees at 10 bases. Per the germline V gene, CDR1 is SGHTA and CDR2 is FQGTGA. This CDR3 region has 17 residues. The trim removed 5 bases at V and 4 bases at J, leaving 12 bases unmatched. Here the CDR3 DNA reads TGTGCCAGCAGCCCGACTAGCGGGCGCCCGGGAGCAGATACGCAGTATTTT. Protein product: CASSPTSGRPGADTQYF.

The chain carries TRBV30 and TRBJ2-1, with D possibly being TRBD2 (6 bases). CDR3 length: 13 amino acids. Germline V lookup: CDR1 GTSNPN, CDR2 SVGIG (reference sequence). Between the trimmed V and J ends, which lost 3 bases and 8 bases, there was a span of 14 bases. In nucleotides, the CDR3 is TGTGCCTGGAGCATTAGCCTAGCGCATGAGCAGTTCTTC. This sequence encodes CAWSISLAHEQFF.

In DNA, the CDR3 is TGCGCCAGCAGCCAAGATTTGCTCGGGTCCGGGGGGACCCAGTACTTC. This sequence encodes CASSQDLLGSGGTQYF. V gene TRBV4-3 combines with J gene TRBJ2-5; a possible D gene is TRBD2 (6 bases). V lost 0 bases and J 7 bases, leaving 18 bases between the germline ends. Germline assignment: CDR1 LGHNA and CDR2 YSLEER. The CDR3 is 16 residues long.

This chain joins TRBV5-1 and TRBJ1-1; a weak D match, TRBD1 (5 bases). The V end was cut by 5 bases, the J end by 7 bases, with 15 bases between. The CDR3 contains 13 residues. The V gene's germline CDR1 is SGHRS and CDR2 YFSETQ. The CDR3 reads CASSQQEEGEAFF. The CDR3 bases are TGCGCCAGCAGTCAACAGGAGGAGGGTGAAGCTTTCTTT.

CDR3 sequence (DNA): TGTGCCAGCAGCCCGGACAGACCCTACGAGCAGTACTTC. It specifies CASSPDRPYEQYF. The chain combines TRBV7-2 with TRBJ2-7; a possible D gene is TRBD1 (6 bases). Germline V gene data show CDR1 as SGHTA and CDR2 as FQGNSA. The CDR3 length is 13 residues. The germline V and J ends were trimmed by 5 bases and 2 bases, with 10 bases remaining between them.

The V call is TRBV11-2, the J call TRBJ2-5; D uncertain. CDR3 length: 14 residues. V gave up 1 base and J gave up 5 bases, with 11 bases separating them. CDR1 is SGHAT, CDR2 FQNNGV, per germline. The CDR3 DNA sequence: TGTGCCAGCAGCTTAGGAACAGTCAGGGAGACCCAGTACTTC. This encodes CASSLGTVRETQYF.

The V call is TRBV5-1, the J call TRBJ2-1, with 12 positions matching TRBD2. Germline lookup yields CDR1 SGHRS and CDR2 YFSETQ. The CDR3 extends over 18 amino acids. Unmatched junction bases numbered 4, after V lost 0 bases and J lost 0 bases. The CDR3 coding sequence is TGCGCCAGCAGCTTGGAACTAGCGGGAGGACTCTCCTACAATGAGCAGTTCTTC. Its translation is CASSLELAGGLSYNEQFF.

V usage is TRBV6-6 and J usage is TRBJ2-2; D possibly corresponds to TRBD1 (5 bases). Germline V gives CDR1 MNHNY, CDR2 SVGAGI (reference sequence). Trimming shortened V by 10 bases and J by 1 base, and 10 bases separated the two germline ends. This CDR3 comprises 13 residues. CDR3: CAIADKNTGELFF. CDR3 nucleotides: TGTGCCATTGCGGACAAGAACACCGGGGAGCTGTTTTTT.

The V call is TRBV19, the J call TRBJ1-1, with no clear D. The CDR3 sequence is 13 residues long. Deletions cut 2 bases from V and 8 bases from J, with 12 bases between. Germline lookup yields CDR1 LNHDA and CDR2 SQIVND (reference sequence). CDR3 in DNA: TGTGCCAGTAGTATATCAAGCTGGGAGGAAGCTTTCTTT. Amino acids: CASSISSWEEAFF.

This chain links TRBV2 with TRBJ1-6; tentatively, D is TRBD1 (5 bases). The germline CDR1 and CDR2 sequences are SNHLY and FYNNEI. The V and J ends lost 7 bases and 7 bases respectively, with 17 bases between them. The CDR3 consists of 15 residues. The CDR3 loop reads CASNLVGATNSPLHF. Written as DNA, the CDR3 is TGTGCCAGCAACCTGGTTGGGGCAACCAATTCACCCCTCCACTTT. The whole variable domain, remainder taken from reference TRBV2 and TRBJ1-6, is EPEVTQTPSHQVTQMGQEVILRCVPISNHLYFYWYRQILGQKVEFLVSFYNNEISEKSEIFDDQFSVERPDGSNFTLKIRSTKLEDSAMYFCASNLVGATNSPLHFGNGTRLTVT.